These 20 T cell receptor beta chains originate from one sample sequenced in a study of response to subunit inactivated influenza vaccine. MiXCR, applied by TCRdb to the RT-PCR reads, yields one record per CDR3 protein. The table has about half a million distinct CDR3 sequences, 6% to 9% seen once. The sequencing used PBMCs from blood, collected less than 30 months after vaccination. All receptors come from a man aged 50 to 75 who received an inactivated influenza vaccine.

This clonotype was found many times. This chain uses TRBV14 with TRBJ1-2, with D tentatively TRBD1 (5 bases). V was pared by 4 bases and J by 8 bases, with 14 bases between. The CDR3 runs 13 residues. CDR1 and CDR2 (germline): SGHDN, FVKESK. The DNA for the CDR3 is TGTGCCAGCAGCCTCTCGGCCGGGGACGGCTACACCTTC. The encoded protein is CASSLSAGDGYTF.

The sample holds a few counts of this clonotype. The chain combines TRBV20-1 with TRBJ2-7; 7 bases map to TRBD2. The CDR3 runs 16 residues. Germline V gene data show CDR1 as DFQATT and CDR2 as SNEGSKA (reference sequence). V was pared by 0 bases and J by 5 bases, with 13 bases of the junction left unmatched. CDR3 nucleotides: TGCAGTGCTAGAGATCCTGGGAGGGTTAGATCGGACGAGCAGTACTTC. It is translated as CSARDPGRVRSDEQYF.

The CDR3 protein is CSARDLAGGPGELFF. CDR3 DNA: TGCAGTGCTAGAGATCTAGCGGGAGGGCCCGGGGAGCTGTTTTTT. This chain connects TRBV20-1 to TRBJ2-2, with TRBD2 identical over 12 bases. The germline CDR1 and CDR2 sequences are DFQATT and SNEGSKA (reference sequence). This CDR3 region has 15 residues. V trimming: 0 bases; J trimming: 6 bases; junction bases outside the gene matches: 2.

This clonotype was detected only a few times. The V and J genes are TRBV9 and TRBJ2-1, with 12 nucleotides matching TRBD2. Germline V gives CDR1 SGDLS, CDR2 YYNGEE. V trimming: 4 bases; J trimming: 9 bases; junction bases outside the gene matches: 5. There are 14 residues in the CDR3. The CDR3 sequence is CASSRATSGGEQFF. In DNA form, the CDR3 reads TGTGCCAGCAGCCGGGCGACTAGCGGGGGTGAGCAGTTCTTC.

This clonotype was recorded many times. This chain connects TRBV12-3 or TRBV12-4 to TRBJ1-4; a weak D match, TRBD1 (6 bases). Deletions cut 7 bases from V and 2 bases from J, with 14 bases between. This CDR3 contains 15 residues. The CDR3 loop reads CASNYGGPTNEKLFF. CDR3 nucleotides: TGTGCCAGCAATTACGGGGGGCCCACTAATGAAAAACTGTTTTTT.

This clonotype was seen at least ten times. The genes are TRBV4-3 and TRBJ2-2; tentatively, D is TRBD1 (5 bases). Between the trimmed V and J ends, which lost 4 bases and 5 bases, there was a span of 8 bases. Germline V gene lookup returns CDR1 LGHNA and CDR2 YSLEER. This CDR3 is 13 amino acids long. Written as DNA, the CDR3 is TGCGCCAGCAGCCGGCAGGGAACCGGGGAGCTGTTTTTT. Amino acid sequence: CASSRQGTGELFF.

The CDR3 region has the DNA TGTGCCAGCAGCTTAGTGGCGTGGGGGACTAGCGGGGGGTACACAGATACGCAGTATTTT. Its translation: CASSLVAWGTSGGYTDTQYF. V is TRBV7-8 and J is TRBJ2-3, with 15 bases fitting TRBD2. The J segment lost 2 bases and the V segment lost 1 base, leaving 10 bases of the junction unmatched. Germline V gene sequence: CDR1 SGHVS, CDR2 FQNEAQ. The CDR3 consists of 20 residues.

The CDR3 spells CASSGRRTGPSYSGNTIYF. CDR3 sequence (DNA): TGTGCCAGCAGCGGCCGGAGGACAGGGCCTTCCTACTCTGGAAACACCATATATTTT. The chain has TRBV4-2 and TRBJ1-3, with TRBD1 identical over 8 bases. The CDR3 extends over 19 amino acids. With 5 bases clipped from V and 0 bases from J, the junction kept 15 bases outside the gene matches. Germline CDR1 is LGHNA and CDR2 is YNFKEQ.

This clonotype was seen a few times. The CDR3 region is CASSRAPRGEQYF. CDR3 in DNA: TGTGCCAGCAGTAGAGCCCCCAGGGGCGAGCAGTACTTC. J is TRBJ2-7 and V is TRBV27; the D gene is possibly TRBD1 (6 bases). The CDR3 spans 13 residues. Germline V gives CDR1 MNHEY, CDR2 SMNVEV (reference sequence). Trimming left V 5 bases short and J 6 bases short, with 14 bases between.

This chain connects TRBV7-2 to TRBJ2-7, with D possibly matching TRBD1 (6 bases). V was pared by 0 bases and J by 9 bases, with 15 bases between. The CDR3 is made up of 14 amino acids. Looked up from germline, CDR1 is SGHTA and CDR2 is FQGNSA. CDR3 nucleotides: TGTGCCAGCAGCTTAGCGTCAGGGGCAGGTCGGCAGTACTTC. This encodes CASSLASGAGRQYF.

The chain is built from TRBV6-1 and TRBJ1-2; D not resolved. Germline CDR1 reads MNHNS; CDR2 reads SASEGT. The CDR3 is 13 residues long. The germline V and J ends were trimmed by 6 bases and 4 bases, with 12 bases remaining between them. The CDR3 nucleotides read TGTGCCAGCAGGGGATTGGCCGGCTATGGCTACACCTTC. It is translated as CASRGLAGYGYTF.

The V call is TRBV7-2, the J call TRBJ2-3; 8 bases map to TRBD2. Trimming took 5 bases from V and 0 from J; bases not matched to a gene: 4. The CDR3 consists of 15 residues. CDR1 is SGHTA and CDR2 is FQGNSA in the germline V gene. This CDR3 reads CASSRRGGSTDTQYF. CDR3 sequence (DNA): TGTGCCAGCAGCCGTCGGGGGGGGAGCACAGATACGCAGTATTTT.

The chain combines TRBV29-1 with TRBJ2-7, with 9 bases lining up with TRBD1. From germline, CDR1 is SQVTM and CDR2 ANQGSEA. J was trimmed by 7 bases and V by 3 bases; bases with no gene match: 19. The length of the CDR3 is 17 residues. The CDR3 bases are TGCAGCGTTGAGAGGGGCGCCTCCGGGACAGGGTTAGAGGAGCAGTACTTC. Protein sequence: CSVERGASGTGLEEQYF.

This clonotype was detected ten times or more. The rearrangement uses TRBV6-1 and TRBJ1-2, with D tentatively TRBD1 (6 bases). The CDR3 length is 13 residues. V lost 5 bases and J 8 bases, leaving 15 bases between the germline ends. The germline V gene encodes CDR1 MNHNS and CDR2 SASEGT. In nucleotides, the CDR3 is TGTGCCAGCAGTAATGGTGGCAGGGGCGGCTACACCTTC. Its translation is CASSNGGRGGYTF.

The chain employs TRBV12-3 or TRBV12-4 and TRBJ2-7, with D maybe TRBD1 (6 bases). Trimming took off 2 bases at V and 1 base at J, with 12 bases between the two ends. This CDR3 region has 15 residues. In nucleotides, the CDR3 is TGTGCCAGCAGTTTATATGCAGGGGCGTCCTACGAGCAGTACTTC. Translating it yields CASSLYAGASYEQYF.

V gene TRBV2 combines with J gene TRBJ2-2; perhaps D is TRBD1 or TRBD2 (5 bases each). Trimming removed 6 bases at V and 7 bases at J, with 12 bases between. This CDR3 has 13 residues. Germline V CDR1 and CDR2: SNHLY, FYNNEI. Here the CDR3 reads CASRDKRIGELFF. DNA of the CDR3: TGTGCCAGCAGGGACAAGCGGATCGGGGAGCTGTTTTTT.

DNA for the CDR3: TGTGCCTGGAGGGGCGGACTAGCGGGAACCTACGAGCAGTACTTC. This codes for CAWRGGLAGTYEQYF. The chain links TRBV30 to TRBJ2-7, with 12 bases aligning to TRBD2. V dropped 3 bases and J dropped 2; count of bases not matched to a gene: 5. The germline CDR1 and CDR2 sequences are GTSNPN and SVGIG (reference sequence). This CDR3 has 15 residues.

The CDR3 nucleotides are TGTGCCAGCAGCCAAGGGTGGGGCGAGCAGTACTTC. This translates into CASSQGWGEQYF. The genes are TRBV3-1 and TRBJ2-7; D remains ambiguous. The V gene's germline CDR1 is LGHDT and CDR2 YNNKEL (reference sequence). CDR3 size: 12 residues. V was shortened by 1 base and J by 6 bases, with 7 bases between the two germline ends.

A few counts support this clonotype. The CDR3 is CASTPRSVGMQGSTNYGYTF. The DNA for the CDR3 is TGTGCCAGCACCCCACGTAGTGTCGGCATGCAGGGCTCTACTAACTATGGCTACACCTTC. V usage is TRBV6-2 or TRBV6-3 and J usage is TRBJ1-2; D is possibly TRBD1 (5 bases). V was clipped by 7 bases and J by 0 bases, with 30 bases between them. The CDR3 is 20 amino acids. The germline V gene has CDR1 MNHEY and CDR2 SVGEGT.

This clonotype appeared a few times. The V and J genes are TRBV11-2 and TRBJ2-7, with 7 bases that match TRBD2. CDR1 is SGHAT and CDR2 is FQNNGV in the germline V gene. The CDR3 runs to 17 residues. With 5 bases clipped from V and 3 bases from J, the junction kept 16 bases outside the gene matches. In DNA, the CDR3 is TGTGCCAGCAGCCCTTTGGCTTACGTAGCGGGCCACTACGAGCAGTACTTC. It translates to CASSPLAYVAGHYEQYF.